This TCR beta chain was documented in a study of OX40 agonist ivuxolimab in advanced cancers. Across the study: A mean age of around 60 years, range roughly 20 to 90, was recorded, and roughly 83% were male. Allowance was made for prior anti-PD-1, anti-PD-L1 or anti-CTLA-4 therapy, and 40% to 45% had some.

TCRdb's table, derived via immunoSEQ multiplex PCR, lists solely in-frame clones and lacks some. Of about 71,000 clones in the sample, roughly three quarters were seen once. This clone has just a few counts. Germline lookup yields CDR1 MNHNS and CDR2 SASEGT. This CDR3 has 13 amino acids. Trimming removed 6 bases from V and 0 bases from J, with 8 bases in between. The receptor was derived from an adult with an advanced solid tumor such as melanoma, head and neck, liver or kidney cancer. Sequencing used CD4+ or CD8+ T cells sorted from blood, obtained in a trial of the OX40 agonist ivuxolimab. V usage is TRBV6-1 and J usage is TRBJ1-2; no clear D gene. CDR3 protein: CASRIASNYGYTF. The CDR3 nucleotides read TGTGCCAGCAGAATCGCCTCTAACTATGGCTACACCTTC.